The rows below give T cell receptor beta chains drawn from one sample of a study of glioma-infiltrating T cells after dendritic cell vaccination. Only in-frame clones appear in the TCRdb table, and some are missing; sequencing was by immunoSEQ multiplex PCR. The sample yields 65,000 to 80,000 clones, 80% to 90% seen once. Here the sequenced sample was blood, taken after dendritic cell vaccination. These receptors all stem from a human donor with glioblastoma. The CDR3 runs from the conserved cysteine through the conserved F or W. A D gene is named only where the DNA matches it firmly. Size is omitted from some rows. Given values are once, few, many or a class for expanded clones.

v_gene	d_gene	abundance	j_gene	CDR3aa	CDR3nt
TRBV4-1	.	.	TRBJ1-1	CASSIPGVTLVNTEAFF	TGCGCCAGCAGTATCCCAGGGGTTACGCTGGTGAACACTGAAGCTTTCTTT
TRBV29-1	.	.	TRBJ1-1	CSPPQGEAFF	TGCAGCCCCCCCCAGGGGGAAGCTTTCTTT
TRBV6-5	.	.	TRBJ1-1	CASSYRDLGRAFF	TGTGCCAGCAGTTACAGGGACTTAGGACGGGCTTTCTTT
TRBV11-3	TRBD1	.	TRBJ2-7	CASSLGGQAYEQYF	TGTGCCAGCAGCTTAGGGGGACAGGCCTACGAGCAGTACTTC
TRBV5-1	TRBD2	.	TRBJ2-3	CASSLLAGVQIDTQYF	TGCGCCAGCAGCTTGCTAGCGGGAGTTCAGATAGATACGCAGTATTTT
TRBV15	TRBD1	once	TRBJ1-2	CATSRDMGQRYGYTF	TGTGCCACCAGCAGAGATATGGGACAGCGGTATGGCTACACCTTC
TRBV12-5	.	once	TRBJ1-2	CASGYTENYGYTF	TGTGCTAGTGGTTACACAGAGAACTATGGCTACACCTTC
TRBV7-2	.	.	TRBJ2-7	CASSFTGYEQYF	TGTGCCAGCAGCTTTACAGGTTACGAGCAGTACTTC
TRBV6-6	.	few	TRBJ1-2	CASSYEPTLSYTF	TGTGCCAGCAGTTACGAACCGACTCTGAGCTACACCTTC
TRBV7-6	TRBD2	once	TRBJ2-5	CASSLRGLAGGQETQYF	TGTGCCAGCAGCTTAAGAGGGTTAGCGGGCGGCCAAGAGACCCAGTACTTC
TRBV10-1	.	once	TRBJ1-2	CASTREGYTF	TGCGCCAGCACACGAGAAGGCTACACCTTC
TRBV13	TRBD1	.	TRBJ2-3	CASSLGPGQGNGDTQYF	TGTGCCAGCAGCTTAGGCCCGGGACAGGGAAATGGAGATACGCAGTATTTT
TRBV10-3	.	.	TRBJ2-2	CAISPTLVTTGTGELFF	TGTGCCATCAGCCCCACCCTGGTAACCACGGGCACCGGGGAGCTGTTTTTT
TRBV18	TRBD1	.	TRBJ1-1	CASSPGQGNTEAFF	TGTGCCAGCTCACCTGGACAGGGGAACACTGAAGCTTTCTTT
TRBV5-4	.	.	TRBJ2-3	CASSLEVTLHTDTQYF	TGTGCCAGCAGCTTGGAGGTGACACTTCACACAGATACGCAGTATTTT
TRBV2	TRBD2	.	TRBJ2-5	CASSDGLRGASYQETQYF	TGTGCCAGCAGTGACGGTCTGCGGGGGGCCTCGTACCAAGAGACCCAGTACTTC
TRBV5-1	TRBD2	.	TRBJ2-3	CASSLPGLGTDTQYF	TGCGCCAGCAGCCTACCGGGACTAGGGACAGATACGCAGTATTTT
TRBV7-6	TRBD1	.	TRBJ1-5	CASNYRGRPQHF	TGTGCCAGCAACTACAGGGGGCGGCCCCAGCATTTT
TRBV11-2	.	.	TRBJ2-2	CASSYSGRRGTGELFF	TGTGCCAGCAGCTACAGCGGGCGACGAGGTACCGGGGAGCTGTTTTTT
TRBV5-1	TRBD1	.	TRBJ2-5	CASSSQGTGQETQYF	TGCGCCAGCAGCTCCCAAGGGACAGGCCAAGAGACCCAGTACTTC
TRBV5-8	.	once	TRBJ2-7	CASSLAPVGGGRGIYEQYF	TGTGCCAGCAGCTTGGCCCCCGTAGGCGGGGGCAGGGGAATCTACGAGCAGTACTTC
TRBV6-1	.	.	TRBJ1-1	CASRQVNTEAFF	TGTGCCAGCAGACAGGTGAACACTGAAGCTTTCTTT
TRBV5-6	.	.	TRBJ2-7	CASSRIEGQWGSYEQYF	TGTGCCAGCAGCCGAATAGAAGGACAGTGGGGTTCCTACGAGCAGTACTTC
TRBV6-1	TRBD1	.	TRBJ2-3	CASSEFGTGGEDTQYF	TGTGCCAGCAGTGAATTCGGGACAGGGGGCGAAGATACGCAGTATTTT
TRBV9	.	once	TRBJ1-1	CASTRTSGNTEAFF	TGTGCCAGCACCCGAACTTCGGGGAACACTGAAGCTTTCTTT
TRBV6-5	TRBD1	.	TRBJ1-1	CASSNGQGGNTEAFF	TGTGCCAGCAGTAACGGACAGGGGGGGAACACTGAAGCTTTCTTT
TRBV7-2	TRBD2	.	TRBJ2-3	CASSSWGRGGTDTQYF	TGTGCCAGCAGCTCCTGGGGGCGGGGGGGGACAGATACGCAGTATTTT
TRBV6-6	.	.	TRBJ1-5	CATTVGGGVGNQPQHF	TGTGCCACCACGGTCGGGGGTGGGGTGGGCAATCAGCCCCAGCATTTT
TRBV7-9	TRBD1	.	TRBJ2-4	CASSLTRNSRDSLPNIQYF	TGTGCCAGCAGCTTAACGAGGAACTCCCGGGACAGCCTTCCTAACATTCAGTACTTC
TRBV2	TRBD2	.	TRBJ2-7	CASRSPGGGGVNEQYF	TGTGCCAGCAGATCCCCGGGAGGCGGGGGGGTGAACGAGCAGTACTTC
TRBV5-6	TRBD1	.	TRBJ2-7	CASSLGGQGAYEQYF	TGTGCCAGCAGCTTGGGTGGACAGGGGGCTTACGAGCAGTACTTC
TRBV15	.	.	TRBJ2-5	CATSRGPQRVETQYF	TGTGCCACCAGCAGAGGACCCCAGAGGGTGGAGACCCAGTACTTC
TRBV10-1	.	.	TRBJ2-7	CASSETVNPQGLISYEQYF	TGCGCCAGCAGTGAGACCGTAAACCCACAGGGATTAATCTCCTACGAGCAGTACTTC
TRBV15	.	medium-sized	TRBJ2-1	CATSRGRQGRNNEQFF	TGTGCCACCAGCAGAGGGCGCCAGGGGAGAAACAATGAGCAGTTCTTC
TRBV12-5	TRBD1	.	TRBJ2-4	CASGGTGLNIQYF	TGTGCTAGTGGTGGGACAGGGTTAAACATTCAGTACTTC
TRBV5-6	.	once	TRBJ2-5	CASSFFDSQETQYF	TGTGCCAGCAGTTTTTTTGACTCGCAAGAGACCCAGTACTTC
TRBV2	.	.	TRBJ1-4	CASSDPSGGLGTNEKLFF	TGTGCCAGCAGTGATCCCTCGGGAGGGTTGGGAACTAATGAAAAACTGTTTTTT
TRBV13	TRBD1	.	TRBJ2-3	CASSLTGGTDTQYF	TGTGCCAGCAGCTTGACAGGGGGGACAGATACGCAGTATTTT
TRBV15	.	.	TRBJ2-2	CATSSVRSTGELFF	TGTGCCACGTCCTCGGTACGGAGCACCGGGGAGCTGTTTTTT
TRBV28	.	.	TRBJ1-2	CASSWGDPRGYTF	TGTGCCAGCAGCTGGGGGGACCCAAGAGGATACACCTTC
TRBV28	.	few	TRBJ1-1	CASSRGITEAFF	TGTGCCAGCAGCCGGGGTATCACTGAAGCTTTCTTT
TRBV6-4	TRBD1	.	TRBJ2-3	CASSEGDSSTDTQYF	TGTGCCAGCAGTGAAGGGGACAGCTCCACAGATACGCAGTATTTT
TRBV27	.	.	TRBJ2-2	CASSWGRPGELFF	TGTGCCAGCAGTTGGGGGAGGCCCGGGGAGCTGTTTTTT
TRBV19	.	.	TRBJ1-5	CASSIDRGGPQHF	TGTGCCAGTAGTATAGATCGAGGAGGGCCCCAGCATTTT
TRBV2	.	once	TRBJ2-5	CASSQDSSGETQYF	TGTGCCAGCAGCCAGGACAGTTCAGGGGAGACCCAGTACTTC
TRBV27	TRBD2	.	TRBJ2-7	CASSSTSGGYEQYF	TGTGCCAGCAGTTCGACTAGCGGGGGTTACGAGCAGTACTTC
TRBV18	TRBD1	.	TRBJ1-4	CASSPYRGQNNEKLFF	TGTGCCAGCTCACCTTACAGGGGGCAAAATAATGAAAAACTGTTTTTT
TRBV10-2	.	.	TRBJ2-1	CASLYNNEQFF	TGCGCCAGCTTATATAATAATGAGCAGTTCTTC
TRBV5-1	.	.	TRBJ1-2	CASSVQPGEGYTF	TGCGCCAGCAGCGTGCAACCAGGGGAGGGCTACACCTTC
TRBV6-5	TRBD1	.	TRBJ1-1	CASIPGTAQNTEAFF	TGTGCCAGCATTCCCGGGACAGCACAGAACACTGAAGCTTTCTTT
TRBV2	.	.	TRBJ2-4	CASRWDLIQYF	TGTGCCAGCAGGTGGGACTTAATTCAGTACTTC